This T cell receptor (beta chain) was obtained from a study of blood T cell repertoires in COVID-19. Whole-study context: The United States, Italy and Spain provided the acute and convalescent COVID-19 samples.

Per the original methods: The assay estimated nucleated cells by amplifying reference gene primers. Profiled with immunoSEQ multiplex PCR; TCRdb holds only in-frame clones, not every one. D and trimming come from the DNA, and the V and J calls and clone size come from that table. This sample yields more than 65,000 clones, of which around 80% are seen a single time; 6.5% to 8% belongs to the top ten. The ends lost 0 bases at V and 6 bases at J; junction bases unmatched: 11. CDR3 size: 17 residues. CDR1 and CDR2 from the germline V gene are SGHTA and FQGNSA. The chain carries TRBV7-2 and TRBJ2-7, with 10 bases matching TRBD1. The source material was peripheral blood. This clonotype was obtained from a human donor in a cohort sampled during active COVID-19. CDR3 DNA sequence: TGTGCCAGCAGCTTAGCGGGTGGGGGACAGGGGCCCCGCGAGCAGTACTTC. Amino acid sequence: CASSLAGGGQGPREQYF.